The source of this TCR beta chain is a study of T cells after posttransplantation cyclophosphamide listed by TCRdb under 2016. In the study overall: T cell repertoire reconstitution was tracked by TRB sequencing after myeloablative bone marrow transplantation in which posttransplantation cyclophosphamide was used as GVHD prophylaxis. Samples from fewer than 40 PTCy-treated patients and over 15 related bone marrow donors of those patients were subjected to antigen receptor sequencing. Blood from every one of the 30 or so PTCy patients who had 1-year posttransplant specimens underwent TRB sequencing. In 3 patients, TRB sequencing was also performed on up to about 3 more blood samples taken 2 to 5.2 years after transplant, and in a handful of patients, pretransplant blood was also TRB-sequenced. TRA and TRB clonality were tightly correlated in 9 or 10 samples, so subsequent TCR analyses focused on TRB only. Public TRB sequences were queried against a database of over 3,500 sequences associated with responses to pathogens, tumor antigens, self-antigens and alloantigens.

Taken from cysteine to phenylalanine, the CDR3 has 15 residues. CDR3 DNA only is kept here, 45 bases in frame from base 1. The germline ends are 14 bases apart after V is trimmed by 3 bases and J by 4 bases. As encoded in the germline V gene, CDR1 is KGHSH while CDR2 is LQKENI. Overall study results and their limits: The TRB repertoires of T cells infiltrating skin or the GI tract showed only limited overlap with the TRB repertoires found in blood. Across roughly 40 patients, recipient CMV seropositivity and CMV reactivation were highly associated with TRB clonality; PTCy diversity was similar to CNI/methotrexate controls. Donor-recipient similarity was low at 1-2 months but rose over the first year, and later blood repertoires were often dominated by donor CD8+ memory clones.

Viable CD3+CD4+ or CD3+CD8+ cells that were CCR7+CD45RA+CD45RO-CD95-CD27+CD28+ were classified as naive T cells. Peripheral blood samples were provided by related bone marrow donors on the day of marrow donation. Mononuclear cells from peripheral blood and bone marrow were separated by Ficoll-Hypaque density centrifugation and then cryopreserved. CD4+ and CD8+ T cells, including naive and memory subsets, were sorted by FACS using a FACSAria II. Genomic DNA was the input for TRB sequencing, which was run either with the immunoSEQ assay at survey resolution or with the hsTCRB kit. In the source study's methods: Initial read processing used immunoSEQ software, and repertoire analyses used the LymphoSeq R package. Clonality was computed as 1 minus normalized Shannon entropy; Gini coefficient was also calculated for each TRB dataset. To infer phenotypes in unsorted samples, TRB sequences from sorted subsets of the recipient or donor were mapped onto the unsorted samples of the same recipient. TCRdb holds this immuneACCESS table with in-frame rearrangements only. Some clones are missing; in checked studies, unresolved V genes explain under half, and the rest has no known cause. V and J calls and clone size are as listed in that table; D and trimming were resolved from the DNA. This sample lists fewer than 25,000 clones; roughly 97% were detected once. Approximately 0.13% of the sample is taken by the ten largest.

A word on this clone: The clone's antigen remains unknown. One base away there is no much larger clone; base qualities are not given.

Sequencing was performed on naive CD4+ T cells sorted from PBMCs. The source is a man aged 50-60 years in good health, CMV-negative, and a related stem cell transplant donor. The sequence is built from TRBV18 and TRBJ2-3; the D segment could be TRBD1, given 6 matching bases. The CDR3: CASSPTGETADTQYF. The DNA reads TGTGCCAGCTCACCGACAGGTGAAACAGCAGATACGCAGTATTTT.